These 17 T cell receptor beta chains share one sample of origin, sequenced in a study of memory CD4+ T cells and cytomegalovirus serostatus. Libraries were prepared by immunoSEQ multiplex PCR; TCRdb keeps only in-frame clonotypes and omits some of them. The sample comprises almost 55,000 clones, roughly 79% of which are singletons, and around 1.6% rests with the top ten. The sort gate was single viable CD3+CD4+CD8-CD45RO+ cells for memory CD4+ T cells. The sequencing input was memory CD4+ T cells from blood. Source of these receptors: an adult in good health and CMV-seronegative.

This clone counts as medium-sized. This sequence joins TRBV6-6 and TRBJ1-5; D is possibly TRBD1 (5 bases). The CDR3 is 15 amino acids. From germline, CDR1 is MNHNY and CDR2 SVGAGI (reference sequence). Trimming shortened V by 2 bases and J by 4 bases, and 12 bases separated the two germline ends. The CDR3 nucleotides are TGTGCCAGCAGTTACGGTCAGGGCTCGAATCAGCCCCAGCATTTT. Protein: CASSYGQGSNQPQHF.

The rearrangement joins TRBV7-2 to TRBJ1-2; 8 bases line up with TRBD1. In germline, CDR1 is SGHTA, CDR2 FQGNSA. The CDR3 loop spans 15 amino acids. V trimming: 4 bases; J trimming: 0 bases; junction bases outside the gene matches: 4. The CDR3 reads CASSWDRRSNYGYTF. CDR3 sequence (DNA): TGTGCCAGCAGCTGGGACAGGCGCTCTAACTATGGCTACACCTTC.

The genes are TRBV28 and TRBJ1-1; D possibly corresponds to TRBD1 (5 bases). Trimming took off 5 bases at V and 5 bases at J, with 18 bases between the two ends. The V gene's germline CDR1 is MDHEN and CDR2 SYDVKM. The CDR3 loop spans 15 amino acids. CDR3 residues: CASSIRSGGRTEAFF. Here the CDR3 DNA reads TGTGCCAGCAGTATACGGTCCGGGGGGAGGACTGAAGCTTTCTTT.

This clone has a handful of counts. The chain has TRBV5-1 and TRBJ2-1; 10 bases are shared with TRBD2. Germline V gives CDR1 SGHRS, CDR2 YFSETQ. The CDR3 consists of 20 residues. V dropped 4 bases and J dropped 2; count of bases not matched to a gene: 18. CDR3 sequence reads: CASSQPGVSGGIHTYNEQFF. CDR3 DNA: TGCGCCAGCAGCCAGCCCGGGGTTAGCGGGGGGATACACACCTACAATGAGCAGTTCTTC.

The genes are TRBV5-4 and TRBJ1-2; maybe TRBD1 (5 bases). CDR1 and CDR2 from the germline V gene are SGHNT and YYREEE (reference sequence). The V end lost 3 bases, the J end lost 3 bases, and 18 bases lay between the germline ends. The CDR3 length is 16 residues. The CDR3: CASSSVLGGSDYGYTF. The CDR3 nucleotides are TGTGCCAGCAGCTCGGTGTTGGGGGGATCGGACTATGGCTACACCTTC.

The CDR3 nucleotides read TGTGCCAGCAGTACTCGACAGATCTTCAATCAGCCCCAGCATTTT. Translated: CASSTRQIFNQPQHF. The V call is TRBV28, the J call TRBJ1-5; D is perhaps TRBD1 (5 bases). Per the germline V gene, CDR1 is MDHEN and CDR2 is SYDVKM. The CDR3 is made up of 15 amino acids. Trimming left V 5 bases short and J 3 bases short, with 14 bases between.

The V call is TRBV19, the J call TRBJ1-5, with a tentative D call TRBD1 (6 bases). The CDR3 length is 14 residues. CDR1 is LNHDA and CDR2 is SQIVND in the germline V gene (reference sequence). V was pared by 6 bases and J by 11 bases, with 20 bases between. The CDR3 loop is CASRPQGSRSSQHF. CDR3 sequence (DNA): TGTGCCAGTAGGCCGCAGGGGTCTCGTTCGTCCCAGCATTTT.

Only a few counts were recorded for this clone. V is TRBV2 and J is TRBJ1-1, with TRBD1 as a possible D gene (6 bases). The CDR3 totals 13 residues. The germline V and J ends were trimmed by 6 bases and 4 bases, with 12 bases remaining between them. CDR1 SNHLY and CDR2 FYNNEI come from the germline V gene. In DNA form, the CDR3 reads TGTGCCAGCAGCGACAGGCGGGGCACTGAAGCTTTCTTT. Its translation is CASSDRRGTEAFF.

The V gene is TRBV13, the J gene TRBJ2-1; the match to TRBD2 covers 12 bases. V lost 5 bases, J lost 4 bases, and 6 bases stayed unmatched. The CDR3 spans 16 residues. Germline CDR1 reads PRHDT; CDR2 reads FYEKMQ (reference sequence). CDR3 in DNA: TGTGCCAGCAGCCACAATGGACTAGCGGGGTACAATGAGCAGTTCTTC. Its translation: CASSHNGLAGYNEQFF.

This chain links TRBV28 with TRBJ1-2, with a weak D call TRBD1 (5 bases). Deletions cut 3 bases from V and 4 bases from J, with 9 bases between. Germline assignment: CDR1 MDHEN and CDR2 SYDVKM. The CDR3 sequence is 13 residues long. The CDR3 coding sequence is TGTGCCAGCAGTTTGGGGGGTATCTATGGCTACACCTTC. Protein sequence: CASSLGGIYGYTF.

The chain joins TRBV9 to TRBJ2-7, with TRBD2 matching over 11 bases. Germline V gene data show CDR1 as SGDLS and CDR2 as YYNGEE. The ends lost 4 bases at V and 2 bases at J; junction bases unmatched: 8. This CDR3 comprises 16 residues. CDR3 protein: CASSPRSSGRTYEQYF. The CDR3 bases are TGTGCCAGCAGCCCTCGGTCTAGCGGGAGGACCTACGAGCAGTACTTC.

The chain couples TRBV30 to TRBJ1-1; D is undetermined. This CDR3 is built from 14 residues. V was shortened by 3 bases and J by 3 bases, with 14 bases between the two germline ends. The germline V gene encodes CDR1 GTSNPN and CDR2 SVGIG (reference sequence). For the CDR3, the DNA is TGTGCCTGGAGGCAGAGGGCGGGCGACACTGAAGCTTTCTTT. It translates to CAWRQRAGDTEAFF. Filled out from reference TRBV30 and TRBJ1-1, the complete variable domain reads SQTIHQWPATLVQPVGSPLSLECTVEGTSNPNLYWYRQAAGRGLQLLFYSVGIGQISSEVPQNLSASRPQDRQFILSSKKLLLSDSGFYLCAWRQRAGDTEAFFGQGTRLTVV.

The chain has TRBV28 and TRBJ2-7; possible D gene TRBD2, 6 bases. Germline V gene lookup returns CDR1 MDHEN and CDR2 SYDVKM. This CDR3 contains 15 residues. V lost 6 bases to trimming and J lost 2 bases, with 17 bases between them. The CDR3 here is CASRNLGLATYEQYF. The CDR3 DNA sequence: TGTGCCAGCAGGAATTTGGGACTGGCCACCTACGAGCAGTACTTC.

The rearrangement links TRBV6-5 to TRBJ1-1; 8 bases line up with TRBD1. The J segment lost 4 bases and the V segment lost 6 bases, leaving 4 bases of the junction unmatched. Germline V gives CDR1 MNHEY, CDR2 SVGAGI. The CDR3 totals 13 residues. CDR3 sequence reads: CASRHDRGTEAFF. CDR3 bases: TGTGCCAGCAGACACGACAGGGGCACTGAAGCTTTCTTT.

This chain uses TRBV28 with TRBJ1-1; the D is unclear. CDR1 is MDHEN, CDR2 SYDVKM, per germline. V was clipped by 7 bases and J by 10 bases, with 10 bases between them. The CDR3 has 10 residues. CDR3 in amino acids: CASMARRAFF. CDR3 nucleotide sequence: TGTGCCAGCATGGCCCGGAGAGCTTTCTTT.

The gene calls are TRBV7-8 and TRBJ2-7; TRBD1 matches at 10 bases. V was pared by 5 bases and J by 5 bases, with 6 bases of the junction left unmatched. This CDR3 region has 14 residues. Germline V lookup: CDR1 SGHVS, CDR2 FQNEAQ. The CDR3 reads CASSLGTGVHEQYF. The CDR3 DNA sequence: TGTGCCAGCAGCCTAGGGACAGGGGTCCACGAGCAGTACTTC.

V is TRBV6-6 and J is TRBJ1-2, with 7 bases fitting TRBD1. Unmatched junction bases numbered 13, after V lost 4 bases and J lost 5 bases. CDR1 MNHNY and CDR2 SVGAGI come from the germline V gene (reference sequence). The CDR3 runs 16 residues. CDR3 nucleotide sequence: TGTGCCAGCAGTTTCATGGACAGGCCCCACCTTTATGGCTACACCTTC. This encodes CASSFMDRPHLYGYTF.